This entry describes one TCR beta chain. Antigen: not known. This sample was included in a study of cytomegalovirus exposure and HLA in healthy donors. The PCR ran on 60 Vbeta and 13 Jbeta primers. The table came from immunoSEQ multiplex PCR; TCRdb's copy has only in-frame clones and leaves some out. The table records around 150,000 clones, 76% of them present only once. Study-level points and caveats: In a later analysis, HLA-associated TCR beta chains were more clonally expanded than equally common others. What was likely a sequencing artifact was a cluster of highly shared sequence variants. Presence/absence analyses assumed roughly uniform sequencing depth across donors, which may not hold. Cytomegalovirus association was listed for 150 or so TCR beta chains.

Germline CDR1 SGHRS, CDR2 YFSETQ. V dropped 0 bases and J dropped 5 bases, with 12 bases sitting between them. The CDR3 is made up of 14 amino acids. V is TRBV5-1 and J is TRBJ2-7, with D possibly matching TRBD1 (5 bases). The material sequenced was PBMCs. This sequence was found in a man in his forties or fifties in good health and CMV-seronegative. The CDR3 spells CASSLEGLRDEQYF. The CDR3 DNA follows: TGCGCCAGCAGCTTGGAGGGGTTAAGGGACGAGCAGTACTTC.